This TCR beta chain was profiled in a study of Graves' ophthalmopathy and Graves' hyperthyroidism. Findings and limits, study-wide: Blood also carried most expanded thyroid clonotypes exceeding 0.001 frequency.

Comment on this clonotype: The antigen is not known.

Exclusion applied to patients with other autoimmune diseases, uncontrolled infections, pregnancy or lactation. A diagnosis was made from clinical symptoms together with serum thyroxine, TRAb, thyroid ultrasound and orbital computed tomography. The ends were cut back, 4 bases at V and 1 base at J, with 7 bases in the middle. This CDR3 has 13 amino acids. As the template, RNA transcripts were used to amplify TCR beta CDR3 regions. The workflow started with a first-round RT-PCR run with HTBI primers and then moved on to a second-round multiplex PCR. TCRdb reprocessed the multiplex PCR reads with MiXCR, giving one entry per CDR3 protein. The sample carries about 1.2 million distinct CDR3 sequences, 36% recorded once.

The chain joins TRBV12-3 or TRBV12-4 to TRBJ1-1; D is uncertain. The receptor was isolated from an adult man with Graves' hyperthyroidism. The sequencing input was peripheral blood or thyroid tissue (not recorded which). CDR3 sequence: CASSSNENTEAFF. The CDR3 DNA sequence: TGTGCCAGCAGTTCGAACGAGAACACTGAAGCTTTCTTT.